This note documents a single T cell receptor beta chain sequence. Its antigen is not identified. Method: immunoSEQ multiplex PCR; TCRdb's copy keeps in-frame clones and lacks some. The sample lists over 150,000 clones, 85% seen once, with approximately 15% in the top ten. The record originates from a study of cytomegalovirus exposure and HLA in healthy donors. The validation cohort, a group of over a hundred subjects, included the donors and was separate from the approximately 660-subject first cohort. General study points: There were around 160 TCR beta chains listed as cytomegalovirus-associated. Using the classifier, cytomegalovirus status was reportedly diagnosed with high specificity and sensitivity.

The ends lost 8 bases at V and 7 bases at J; junction bases unmatched: 17. The V gene's germline CDR1 is GTSNPN and CDR2 SVGIG (reference sequence). The CDR3 is made up of 15 amino acids. Sequencing was carried out using PBMCs. The clonotype was recovered from a man between 18 and 35 years old in good health and CMV-seropositive. V gene TRBV30 combines with J gene TRBJ1-5; 7 positions match TRBD1. Here the CDR3 reads CAPPGGGKGRQPQHF. The CDR3 DNA reads as TGTGCCCCCCCAGGAGGGGGCAAGGGTAGACAGCCCCAGCATTTT.